This TCR beta chain was documented in a study of prognosis after radiotherapy for stage I lung cancer. Whole-study context: Radiotherapy was SBRT in 3 to 5 fractions with a biologically effective dose of at least 100 Gy.

The patients, who had no history of other malignancies and had received no prior chemotherapy or radiotherapy, were all found to be node-negative on CT and PET/CT. A volume of about 6 milliliters of peripheral blood was collected by draw at each of two time points. The germline V gene encodes CDR1 KGHDR and CDR2 SFDVKD. The CDR3 covers 17 residues. The ends lost 3 bases at V and 5 bases at J; junction bases unmatched: 7. From genomic DNA, two-round multiplex PCR was used to amplify TCR beta CDR3. Primers were specific to each TRBV and TRBJ gene in first-round PCR. TCRdb reprocessed the multiplex PCR reads with MiXCR, giving one entry per CDR3 protein. Among around 17,000 distinct CDR3 sequences listed, about 17% were seen once. This clonotype was recorded many times.

This sequence was found in a donor over 45 with non-small cell lung cancer. The chain couples TRBV24-1 to TRBJ2-2, with 11 positions matching TRBD1. This specimen consisted of PBMCs, obtained before or after stereotactic body radiation therapy (not recorded which). Here the CDR3 DNA reads TGTGCCACCAGTGATACTACGGGACAGGGGGTGACCGGGGAGCTGTTTTTT. This translates into CATSDTTGQGVTGELFF.